The T cell receptor beta chain described here comes from a study of cytomegalovirus exposure and HLA in healthy donors. This PCR relied on a set of 60 Vbeta primers and 13 Jbeta primers. Clones were read by immunoSEQ multiplex PCR, and TCRdb kept only the in-frame ones, dropping some. The table includes roughly 100,000 clones, around 69% detected once. In the case of this clone: The antigen is not known.

Germline loops: CDR1 LGHNA, CDR2 YNFKEQ. V trimming: 0 bases; J trimming: 4 bases; junction bases outside the gene matches: 13. CDR3 length equals 18 residues. Study-level findings and limits: Later work showed greater clonal expansion in HLA-associated TCR beta chains than in equally common others. According to reports, the classifier identified cytomegalovirus status with high specificity and sensitivity.

Sequencing was done on a sample of PBMCs. The V and J genes are TRBV4-2 and TRBJ2-3, with 7 positions matching TRBD2. This sequence was found in a woman aged 55-70 years in good health and CMV-seropositive. The CDR3 region is CASSQESFRAGAADTQYF. The CDR3 bases are TGTGCCAGCAGCCAAGAGTCGTTTCGCGCGGGAGCGGCAGATACGCAGTATTTT.